The source of this TCR beta chain is a study of T cell repertoires in cytomegalovirus infection. Of note for this clonotype: Its target is unknown.

Study conclusions and caveats: CMV-specific TCR beta clonotypes restricted by HLA-C were the ones dominating the ex vivo response.

TCRdb processed the reads anew with MiXCR; each CDR3 protein has one entry. The repertoire holds approximately 700,000 distinct CDR3 sequences, with less than 40% as singletons. Per germline, CDR1 MNHEY and CDR2 SVGEGT. The CDR3 totals 14 residues. V lost 5 bases and J lost 5, with 15 bases in between. The clonotype was recovered from a human donor in good health (CMV status not recorded). Some clones in this sample may be carry-over from other donors' samples. Sequenced sample: PBMCs. This chain joins TRBV6-2 or TRBV6-3 and TRBJ2-5; D might be TRBD2 (7 bases). The CDR3 coding sequence is TGTGCCAGCAGTCGGAATCGGGGGGCCGAGACCCAGTACTTC. Translating gives CASSRNRGAETQYF.